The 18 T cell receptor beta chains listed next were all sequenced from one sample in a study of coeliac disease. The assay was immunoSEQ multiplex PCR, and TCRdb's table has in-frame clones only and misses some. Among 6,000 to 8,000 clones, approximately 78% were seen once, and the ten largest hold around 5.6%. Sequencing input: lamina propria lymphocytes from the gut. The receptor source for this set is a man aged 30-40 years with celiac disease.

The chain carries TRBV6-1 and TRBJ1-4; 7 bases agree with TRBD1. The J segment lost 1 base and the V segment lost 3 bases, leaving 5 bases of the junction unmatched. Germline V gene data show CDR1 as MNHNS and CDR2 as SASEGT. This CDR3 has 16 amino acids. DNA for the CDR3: TGTGCCAGCAGTGACAGACAGGGACGAACTAATGAAAAACTGTTTTTT. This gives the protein CASSDRQGRTNEKLFF.

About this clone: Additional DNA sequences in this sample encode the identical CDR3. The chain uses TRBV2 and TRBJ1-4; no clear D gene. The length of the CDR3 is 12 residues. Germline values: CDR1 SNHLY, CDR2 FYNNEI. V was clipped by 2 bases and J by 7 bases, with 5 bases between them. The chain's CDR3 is CASSESGEKLFF. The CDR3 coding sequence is TGTGCCAGCAGTGAATCAGGTGAAAAACTGTTTTTT.

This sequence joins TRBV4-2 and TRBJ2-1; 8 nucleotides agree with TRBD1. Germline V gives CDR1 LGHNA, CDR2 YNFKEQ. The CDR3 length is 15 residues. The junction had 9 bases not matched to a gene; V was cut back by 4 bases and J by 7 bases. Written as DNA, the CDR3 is TGTGCCAGCAGCCCAGGACAGGGCGGTTTGAATGAGCAGTTCTTC. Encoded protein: CASSPGQGGLNEQFF.

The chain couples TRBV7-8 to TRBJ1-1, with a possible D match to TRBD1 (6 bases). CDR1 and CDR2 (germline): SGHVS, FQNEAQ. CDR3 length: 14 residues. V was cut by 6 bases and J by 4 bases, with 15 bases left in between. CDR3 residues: CASSLSPRGTEAFF. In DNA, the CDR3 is TGTGCCAGCAGTCTAAGCCCCAGGGGCACTGAAGCTTTCTTT.

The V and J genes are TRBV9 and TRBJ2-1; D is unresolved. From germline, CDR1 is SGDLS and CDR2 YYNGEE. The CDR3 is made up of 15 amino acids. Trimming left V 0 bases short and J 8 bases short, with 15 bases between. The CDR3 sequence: CASSVGVHLADEQFF. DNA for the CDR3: TGTGCCAGCAGCGTAGGGGTTCATTTAGCCGATGAGCAGTTCTTC.

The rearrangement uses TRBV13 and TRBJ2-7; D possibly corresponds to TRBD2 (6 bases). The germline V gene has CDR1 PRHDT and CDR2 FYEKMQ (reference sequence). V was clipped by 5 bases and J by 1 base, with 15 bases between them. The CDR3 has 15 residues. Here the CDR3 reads CASSLKGSGSYEQYF. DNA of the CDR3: TGTGCCAGCAGCCTCAAAGGTAGCGGTTCCTACGAGCAGTACTTC.

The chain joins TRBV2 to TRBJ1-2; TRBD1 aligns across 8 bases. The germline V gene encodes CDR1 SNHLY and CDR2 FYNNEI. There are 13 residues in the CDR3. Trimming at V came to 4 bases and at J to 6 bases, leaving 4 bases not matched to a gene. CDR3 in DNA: TGTGCCAGCAGTGGGACAGGGAGGAATGGCTACACCTTC. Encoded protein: CASSGTGRNGYTF.

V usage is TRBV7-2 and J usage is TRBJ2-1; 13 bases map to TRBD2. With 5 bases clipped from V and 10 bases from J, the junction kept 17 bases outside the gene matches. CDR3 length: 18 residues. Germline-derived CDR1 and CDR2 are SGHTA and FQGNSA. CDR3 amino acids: CASSPWGGLAGSGGEQFF. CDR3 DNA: TGTGCCAGCAGCCCCTGGGGGGGACTAGCGGGGTCAGGGGGGGAGCAGTTCTTC.

The DNA for the CDR3 is TGTGCCAGCAGTGTCGGGACAGGTCTGAGTGGAAACACCATATATTTT. Protein product: CASSVGTGLSGNTIYF. The V call is TRBV2, the J call TRBJ1-3; 8 nucleotides agree with TRBD1. V dropped 4 bases and J dropped 3; count of bases not matched to a gene: 8. This CDR3 spans 16 amino acids. Germline CDR1 is SNHLY and CDR2 is FYNNEI.

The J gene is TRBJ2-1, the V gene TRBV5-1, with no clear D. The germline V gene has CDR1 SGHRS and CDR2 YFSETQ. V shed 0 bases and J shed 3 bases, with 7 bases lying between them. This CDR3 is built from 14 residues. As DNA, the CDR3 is TGCGCCAGCAGCTTGGGGAGCATCTACAATGAGCAGTTCTTC. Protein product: CASSLGSIYNEQFF.

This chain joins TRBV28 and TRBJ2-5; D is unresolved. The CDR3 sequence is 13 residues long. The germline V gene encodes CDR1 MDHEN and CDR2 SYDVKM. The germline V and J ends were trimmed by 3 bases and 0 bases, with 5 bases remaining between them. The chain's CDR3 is CASSFQYQETQYF. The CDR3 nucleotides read TGTGCCAGCAGTTTTCAGTACCAAGAGACCCAGTACTTC.

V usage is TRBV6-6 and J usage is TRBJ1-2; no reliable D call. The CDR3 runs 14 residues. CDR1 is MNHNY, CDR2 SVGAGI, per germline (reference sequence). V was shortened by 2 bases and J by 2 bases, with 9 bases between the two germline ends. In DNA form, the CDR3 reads TGTGCCAGCAGTTACACAGACACCAACTATGGCTACACCTTC. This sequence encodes CASSYTDTNYGYTF.

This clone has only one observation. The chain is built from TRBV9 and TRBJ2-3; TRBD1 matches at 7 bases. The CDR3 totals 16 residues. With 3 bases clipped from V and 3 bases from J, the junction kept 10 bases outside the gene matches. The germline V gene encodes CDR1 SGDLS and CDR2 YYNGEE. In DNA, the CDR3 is TGTGCCAGCAGCGCCAGAGGGGGCAGTAGAACAGATACGCAGTATTTT. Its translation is CASSARGGSRTDTQYF.

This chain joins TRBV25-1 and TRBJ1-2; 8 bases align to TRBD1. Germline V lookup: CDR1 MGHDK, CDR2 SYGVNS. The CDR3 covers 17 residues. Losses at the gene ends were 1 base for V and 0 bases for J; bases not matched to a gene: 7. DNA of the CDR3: TGTGCCAGCAGTGAATGGGCAGGGGGCGGAACTAACTATGGCTACACCTTC. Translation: CASSEWAGGGTNYGYTF.

The CDR3 protein is CASSPGEVGTEAFF. The CDR3 DNA reads TGTGCCAGTAGCCCGGGGGAAGTAGGCACTGAAGCTTTCTTT. The chain joins TRBV19 to TRBJ1-1; weak D call: TRBD1 (5 bases). Germline CDR1 LNHDA, CDR2 SQIVND (reference sequence). There are 14 residues in the CDR3. V lost 6 bases and J lost 4, with 15 bases in between.

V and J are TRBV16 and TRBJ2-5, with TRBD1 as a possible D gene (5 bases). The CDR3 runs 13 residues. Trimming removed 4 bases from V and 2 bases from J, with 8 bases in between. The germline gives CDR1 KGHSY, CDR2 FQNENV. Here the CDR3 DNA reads TGTGCCAGCAGCCTCGGACAACAAGAGACCCAGTACTTC. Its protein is CASSLGQQETQYF.

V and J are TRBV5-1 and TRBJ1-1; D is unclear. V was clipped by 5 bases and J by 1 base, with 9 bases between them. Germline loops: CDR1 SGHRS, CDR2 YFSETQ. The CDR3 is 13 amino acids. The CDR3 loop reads CASSQMPNTEAFF. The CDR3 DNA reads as TGCGCCAGCAGTCAGATGCCGAACACTGAAGCTTTCTTT.

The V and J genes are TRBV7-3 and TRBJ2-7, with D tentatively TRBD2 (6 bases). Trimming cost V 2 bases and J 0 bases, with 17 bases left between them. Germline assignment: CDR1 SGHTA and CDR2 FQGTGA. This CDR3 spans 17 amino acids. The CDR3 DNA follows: TGTGCCAGCAGCTTACCAAAGAAGGCGGGGAGCTCCTACGAGCAGTACTTC. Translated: CASSLPKKAGSSYEQYF.